These T cell receptor beta chains were read from a single sample in a study of T cell changes during pregnancy in multiple sclerosis. Method: immunoSEQ multiplex PCR; TCRdb's copy keeps in-frame clones and lacks some. The repertoire holds roughly 100,000 clones, with 75% to 95% as singletons. This sample comprised peripheral blood, obtained before pregnancy. The receptors were gathered from a female donor with multiple sclerosis, enrolled in a pregnancy study. Both conserved end residues are part of each CDR3. The order of the fields is CDR3 protein, V gene.

CASRRITGITEAFF TRBV7-9
CASSENSGRTDTQYF TRBV7-9
CASGQGHSYGYTF TRBV30
CASSRVGHSSYEQYF TRBV6-5
CASSFRGQGEKLFF TRBV6-5
CASSLSQGTEAFF TRBV14
CASSLDRDDEAFF TRBV11-1
CASSLGGGRTDTQYF TRBV7-6
CASSFRQGALLF TRBV6-6
CASSTTGTGEPDTQYF TRBV19
CSVDSQGQETQYF TRBV29-1
CASSDRQAPRTGELFF TRBV5-8
CAIRRDSLYEQYF TRBV10-3
CASRYLADSYEQYF TRBV2
CASSPSIGTGGYTF TRBV5-1
CASSLGGHNTGELFF TRBV5-4
CASSPGTGGRGEQYF TRBV11-3
CASSLDPGQGTPDNYGYTF TRBV11-3
CASSLGRGTEAFF TRBV11-3
CAWNLRFGTAYLPLHF TRBV30
CASSAGGGRREETQYF TRBV7-8
CASSSIPGSNQPQHF TRBV7-2